The 21 T cell receptor beta chains below all came from one sample that was sequenced in a study of glioma-infiltrating T cells after dendritic cell vaccination. Produced via immunoSEQ multiplex PCR; TCRdb's table is partial and in-frame only. The data contain fewer than 85,000 clones, about 80% of them singletons. The sequences come from blood, collected before dendritic cell vaccination. The receptor source for this set is a human donor with glioblastoma.

The chain combines TRBV5-6 with TRBJ2-5, with 11 positions matching TRBD2. After removal of 1 base from V and 5 bases from J, the junction contained 7 bases not matched to a gene. This CDR3 has 16 residues. Looked up from germline, CDR1 is SGHDT and CDR2 is YYEEEE. Written as DNA, the CDR3 is TGTGCCAGCAGCTTGACTAGCGGGGGCGAGGTGGAGACCCAGTACTTC. The encoded protein is CASSLTSGGEVETQYF. Variable domain in full (rest from reference TRBV5-6 and TRBJ2-5): DAGVTQSPTHLIKTRGQQVTLRCSPKSGHDTVSWYQQALGQGPQFIFQYYEEEERQRGNFPDRFSGHQFPNYSSELNVNALLLGDSALYLCASSLTSGGEVETQYFGPGTRLLVL.

This clone is a singleton in its sample. This chain uses TRBV10-3 with TRBJ1-2, with 12 bases matching TRBD1. Germline trimming cut 6 bases from V and 2 bases from J; bases unmatched to any gene: 1. The CDR3 length is 14 residues. The germline gives CDR1 ENHRY, CDR2 SYGVKD. Here the CDR3 reads CAIRGQGANYGYTF. As DNA, the CDR3 is TGTGCCATCAGGGGACAGGGGGCCAACTATGGCTACACCTTC.

The rearrangement joins TRBV9 to TRBJ2-1; D perhaps matches TRBD1 (5 bases). V was shortened by 0 bases and J by 9 bases, with 19 bases between the two germline ends. The length of the CDR3 is 16 residues. From germline, CDR1 is SGDLS and CDR2 YYNGEE. CDR3 DNA: TGTGCCAGCAGCGTAGGGGGCGTTGATAGGGTGGGTGAGCAGTTCTTC. It specifies CASSVGGVDRVGEQFF.

The chain couples TRBV19 to TRBJ2-1, with D unclear. CDR1 LNHDA and CDR2 SQIVND come from the germline V gene (reference sequence). CDR3 length: 12 amino acids. Trimming removed 3 bases at V and 15 bases at J, with 15 bases between. The CDR3 coding sequence is TGTGCCAGTAGTATGGTAGAACAGATACCGTTCTTC. This gives the protein CASSMVEQIPFF.

The chain combines TRBV19 with TRBJ1-5; TRBD1 agrees at 9 bases. V shed 5 bases and J 0 bases; nucleotides not matched to a gene: 14. The CDR3 contains 19 residues. The germline V gene has CDR1 LNHDA and CDR2 SQIVND (reference sequence). In DNA, the CDR3 is TGTGCCAGTAGTCCGGCGGCGGGACAGGGCACCTATAGCAATCAGCCCCAGCATTTT. Amino acid sequence: CASSPAAGQGTYSNQPQHF.

This clone turned up a few times. J is TRBJ2-1 and V is TRBV5-1, with 9 bases that match TRBD2. The V gene end was trimmed by 0 bases and the J gene end by 5 bases; junction bases not matched to a gene: 3. The CDR3 consists of 15 residues. CDR1 is SGHRS, CDR2 YFSETQ, per germline. The CDR3 DNA sequence: TGCGCCAGCAGCTTGGGGTCTAGCGGGAACAATGAGCAGTTCTTC. Translated, it gives CASSLGSSGNNEQFF. The full variable domain, rest sourced from reference TRBV5-1 and TRBJ2-1, is KAGVTQTPRYLIKTRGQQVTLSCSPISGHRSVSWYQQTPGQGLQFLFEYFSETQRNKGNFPGRFSGRQFSNSRSEMNVSTLELGDSALYLCASSLGSSGNNEQFFGPGTRLTVL.

This clone was found a few times. The chain joins TRBV7-9 to TRBJ2-1, with a possible D match to TRBD2 (6 bases). This CDR3 is built from 15 residues. CDR1 and CDR2 (germline): SEHNR, FQNEAQ (reference sequence). Trimming pared 6 bases from V and 4 bases from J, leaving 16 bases between. In DNA form, the CDR3 reads TGTGCCAGCAGTAAAACTAGCCAGAATTACAATGAGCAGTTCTTC. It is translated as CASSKTSQNYNEQFF.

The chain carries TRBV5-1 and TRBJ2-3; a possible D gene is TRBD1 (6 bases). Germline V CDR1 and CDR2: SGHRS, YFSETQ. The CDR3 is 17 amino acids. V was shortened by 0 bases and J by 2 bases, with 16 bases between the two germline ends. CDR3 bases: TGCGCCAGCAGCTTGGGGGGGCTGGATCTCGACACAGATACGCAGTATTTT. This encodes CASSLGGLDLDTDTQYF.

This clone was seen more than once but under ten times. The chain has TRBV2 and TRBJ1-2, with 7 nucleotides matching TRBD1. J lost 3 bases, V lost 7 bases, and 8 bases had no gene match. The CDR3 totals 14 residues. Per the germline V gene, CDR1 is SNHLY and CDR2 is FYNNEI. Written as DNA, the CDR3 is TGTGCCAGCATCCGCGACAGGGCGGACTATGGCTACACCTTC. This encodes CASIRDRADYGYTF.

The chain couples TRBV6-1 to TRBJ2-2, with D maybe TRBD2 (6 bases). Trimming removed 7 bases from V and 7 bases from J, with 19 bases in between. Germline loops: CDR1 MNHNS, CDR2 SASEGT. The CDR3 is 15 amino acids. CDR3 nucleotide sequence: TGTGCCAGCACCAAGAGGTCGGGGACTGACGGGGAGCTGTTTTTT. Protein product: CASTKRSGTDGELFF.

The table lists this clone with a count of one. A read error may produce the germline difference seen at one junction end. J is TRBJ1-5 and V is TRBV25-1; D perhaps matches TRBD1 (5 bases). This CDR3 comprises 12 residues. Germline V lookup: CDR1 MGHDK, CDR2 SYGVNS. As DNA, the CDR3 is TGTGCCAGTCAGGGTAGCAGTCAGCCCCAGCATTTT. Its translation is CASQGSSQPQHF.

There are a few counts of this clone. The same CDR3 can be traced to other DNA sequences in this sample. The chain is built from TRBV6-5 and TRBJ1-6; TRBD1 is a possible D gene (5 bases). Germline V gene sequence: CDR1 MNHEY, CDR2 SVGAGI. Trimming stripped 0 bases from V and 8 bases from J, with 11 bases between. The CDR3 runs to 15 residues. This chain's CDR3 is CASSYSGQGDSPLHF. CDR3 nucleotide sequence: TGTGCCAGCAGTTACTCAGGCCAGGGTGATTCACCCCTCCACTTT.

The V and J genes are TRBV19 and TRBJ1-3; 12 nucleotides agree with TRBD1. Germline V CDR1 and CDR2: LNHDA, SQIVND (reference sequence). V shed 5 bases, J shed 1 base, and the junction held 15 bases outside the gene matches. The CDR3 consists of 20 residues. The CDR3 bases are TGTGCCAGTAGTCTCCTCAGGGGACAGGGGGCGTCGAGTTCTGGAAACACCATATATTTT. This codes for CASSLLRGQGASSSGNTIYF.

The rearrangement joins TRBV7-2 to TRBJ2-5; a weak D match, TRBD2 (7 bases). V was shortened by 5 bases and J by 1 base, with 17 bases between the two germline ends. This CDR3 contains 16 residues. In germline, CDR1 is SGHTA, CDR2 FQGNSA. CDR3 DNA sequence: TGTGCCAGCAGCCCCGGGGGGCGGGGGCCCCAAGAGACCCAGTACTTC. It yields the protein CASSPGGRGPQETQYF.

The V call is TRBV7-2, the J call TRBJ2-3; a weak D match, TRBD1 (6 bases). The V end was cut by 6 bases, the J end by 1 base, with 11 bases between. The CDR3 covers 14 residues. Germline V gene data show CDR1 as SGHTA and CDR2 as FQGNSA. CDR3 sequence (DNA): TGTGCCAGCAGAAGGGACACCGGCACAGATACGCAGTATTTT. It translates to CASRRDTGTDTQYF.

The chain couples TRBV6-6 to TRBJ2-1; 12 bases are a match to TRBD2. Germline CDR1 MNHNY, CDR2 SVGAGI (reference sequence). The V gene end was trimmed by 5 bases and the J gene end by 10 bases; junction bases not matched to a gene: 9. This CDR3 is 15 amino acids long. The CDR3 DNA follows: TGTGCCAGCAGTCCCGGGACTAGCGGGTATGGGGAGCAGTTCTTC. It encodes CASSPGTSGYGEQFF.

The V gene is TRBV25-1, the J gene TRBJ2-1; a weak D match, TRBD1 (5 bases). Germline lookup yields CDR1 MGHDK and CDR2 SYGVNS. CDR3 size: 11 residues. Trimming removed 5 bases at V and 12 bases at J, with 11 bases between. CDR3 sequence (DNA): TGTGCCAGCAGTAAATCTCAGGGGCAGTTCTTC. Protein sequence: CASSKSQGQFF.

The chain recombines TRBV30 with TRBJ2-1; D call uncertain. The germline gives CDR1 GTSNPN, CDR2 SVGIG (reference sequence). Trimming pared 3 bases from V and 12 bases from J, leaving 15 bases between. CDR3 length equals 12 residues. The CDR3 nucleotides read TGTGCCTGGAGGTTGTCAGCTGGCGGGCAGTTCTTC. Amino acids: CAWRLSAGGQFF.

V is TRBV7-8 and J is TRBJ2-2; 8 bases line up with TRBD2. The CDR3 spans 16 residues. Germline values: CDR1 SGHVS, CDR2 FQNEAQ. Trimming took 2 bases from V and 4 from J; bases not matched to a gene: 6. As DNA, the CDR3 is TGTGCCAGCAGCTTATTATGGAGCGGGGGCACCGGGGAGCTGTTTTTT. Its translation: CASSLLWSGGTGELFF.

The chain employs TRBV7-2 and TRBJ1-4, with 7 bases matching TRBD1. This CDR3 has 13 residues. In germline, CDR1 is SGHTA, CDR2 FQGNSA. V trimming: 8 bases; J trimming: 8 bases; junction bases outside the gene matches: 8. This CDR3 is CASLDRADEKLFF. DNA of the CDR3: TGTGCCAGCTTAGACAGGGCCGACGAAAAACTGTTTTTT.

Worth noting for this clone: At one boundary the junction diverges from the germline segment, which might be a read error. The V gene is TRBV7-2, the J gene TRBJ1-2; TRBD1 matches at 7 bases. The CDR3 spans 13 residues. Germline-derived CDR1 and CDR2 are SGHTA and FQGNSA. The CDR3: CASSKDPLPGQSF. In DNA form, the CDR3 reads TGTGCCAGCAGCAAGGACCCTCTCCCGGGACAGAGCTTC.